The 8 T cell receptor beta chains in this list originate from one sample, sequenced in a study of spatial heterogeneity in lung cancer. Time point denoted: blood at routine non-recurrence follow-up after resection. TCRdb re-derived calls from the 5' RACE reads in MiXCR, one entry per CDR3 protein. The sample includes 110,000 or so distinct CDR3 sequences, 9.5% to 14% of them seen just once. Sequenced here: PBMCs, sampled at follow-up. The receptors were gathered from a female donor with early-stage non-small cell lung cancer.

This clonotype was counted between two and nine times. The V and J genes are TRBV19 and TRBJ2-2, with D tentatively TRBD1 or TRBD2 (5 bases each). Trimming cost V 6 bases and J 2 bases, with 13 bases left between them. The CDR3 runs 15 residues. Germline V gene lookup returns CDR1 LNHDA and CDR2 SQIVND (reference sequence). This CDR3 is CASSRDGDNTGELFF. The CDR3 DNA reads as TGTGCCAGTAGCCGGGACGGTGACAACACCGGGGAGCTGTTTTTT. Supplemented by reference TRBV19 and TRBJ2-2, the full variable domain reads DGGITQSPKYLFRKEGQNVTLSCEQNLNHDAMYWYRQDPGQGLRLIYYSQIVNDFQKGDIAEGYSVSREKKESFPLTVTSAQKNPTAFYLCASSRDGDNTGELFFGEGSRLTVL.

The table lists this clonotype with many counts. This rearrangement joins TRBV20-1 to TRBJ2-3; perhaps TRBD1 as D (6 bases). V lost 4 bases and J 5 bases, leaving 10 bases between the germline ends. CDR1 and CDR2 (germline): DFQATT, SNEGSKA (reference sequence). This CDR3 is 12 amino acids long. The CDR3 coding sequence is TGCAGTGCTAAAGGGGGTGGAGATACGCAGTATTTT. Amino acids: CSAKGGGDTQYF.

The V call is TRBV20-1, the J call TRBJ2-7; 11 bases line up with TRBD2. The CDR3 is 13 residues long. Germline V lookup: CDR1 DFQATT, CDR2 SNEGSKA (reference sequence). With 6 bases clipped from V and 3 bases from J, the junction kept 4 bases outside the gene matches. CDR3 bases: TGCAGTGCCGACGGGACTAGCGGCTACGAGCAGTACTTC. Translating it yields CSADGTSGYEQYF.

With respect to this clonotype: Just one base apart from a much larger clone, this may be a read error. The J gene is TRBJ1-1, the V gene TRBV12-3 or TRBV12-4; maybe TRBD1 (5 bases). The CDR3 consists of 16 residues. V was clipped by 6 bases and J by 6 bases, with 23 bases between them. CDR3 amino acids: CASRSAARGAIAEAFF. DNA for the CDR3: TGTGCCAGCAGAAGCGCCGCGAGAGGGGCGATCGCTGAAGCTTTCTTT.

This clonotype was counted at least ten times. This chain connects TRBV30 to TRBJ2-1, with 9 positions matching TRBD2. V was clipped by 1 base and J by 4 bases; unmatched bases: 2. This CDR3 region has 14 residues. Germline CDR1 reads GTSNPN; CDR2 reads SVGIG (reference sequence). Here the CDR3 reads CAWSAGLAYNEQFF. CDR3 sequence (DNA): TGTGCCTGGAGTGCGGGACTAGCATACAATGAGCAGTTCTTC.

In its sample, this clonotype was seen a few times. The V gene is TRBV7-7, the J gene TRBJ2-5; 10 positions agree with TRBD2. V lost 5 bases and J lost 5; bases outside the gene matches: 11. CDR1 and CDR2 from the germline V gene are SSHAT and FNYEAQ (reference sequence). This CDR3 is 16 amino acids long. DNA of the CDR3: TGTGCCAGCAGCCTGGGGCTAGCGGGAGCATCGGAGACCCAGTACTTC. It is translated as CASSLGLAGASETQYF.

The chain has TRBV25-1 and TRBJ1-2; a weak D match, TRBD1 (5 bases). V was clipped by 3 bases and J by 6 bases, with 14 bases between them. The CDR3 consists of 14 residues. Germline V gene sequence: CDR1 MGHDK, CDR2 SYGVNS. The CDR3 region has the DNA TGTGCCAGCAGTGAGGGGACCTATTCTCATGGCTACACCTTC. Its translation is CASSEGTYSHGYTF.

CDR3 coding DNA: TGTGCCATCATGTATAGCGGGATCTACAATGAGCAGTTCTTC. This codes for CAIMYSGIYNEQFF. V and J are TRBV10-3 and TRBJ2-1; 8 positions agree with TRBD2. This CDR3 has 14 residues. V trimming: 7 bases; J trimming: 3 bases; junction bases outside the gene matches: 5. Germline values: CDR1 ENHRY, CDR2 SYGVKD.